The 19 T cell receptor beta chains below all came from one sample that was sequenced in a study of blood T cell repertoires in COVID-19 (dated by TCRdb to the early 2020s). Library preparation was by the immunoSEQ multiplex PCR assay. TCRdb provides this immuneACCESS table in a form limited to in-frame rearrangements. Some clones are lacking; in checked studies, under half of them reflect an unresolved V gene, and why the rest are absent is not known. This sample holds some 110,000 clones; approximately 85% were observed only once. The top ten hold over 1.2% of the sample. The material sequenced was peripheral blood. Receptors originate from a man aged 40-50 years with acute or convalescent COVID-19.

This sequence joins TRBV19 and TRBJ1-4, with D possibly TRBD1 on 5 matching bases. This CDR3 comprises 15 residues. The V end lost 1 base, the J end lost 6 bases, and 12 bases lay between the germline ends. From germline, CDR1 is LNHDA and CDR2 SQIVND (reference sequence). CDR3 in DNA: TGTGCCAGTAGTATAGTCCCGGGGGGATATGAAAAACTGTTTTTT. Translation gives CASSIVPGGYEKLFF.

This clone was detected only a few times. CDR3 sequence reads: CASSEVGTGANSPLHF. Here the CDR3 DNA reads TGTGCCAGCAGTGAAGTGGGGACAGGAGCTAATTCACCCCTCCACTTT. V and J are TRBV6-1 and TRBJ1-6; 8 nucleotides align to TRBD1. Germline V gene data show CDR1 as MNHNS and CDR2 as SASEGT. This CDR3 has 16 amino acids. Trimming took 1 base from V and 6 from J; bases not matched to a gene: 5.

The chain combines TRBV28 with TRBJ1-1; TRBD1 is a possible D gene (6 bases). Germline loops: CDR1 MDHEN, CDR2 SYDVKM. The CDR3 loop spans 13 amino acids. With 6 bases removed from V and 0 bases from J, the gap between germline ends came to 8 bases. The CDR3 loop reads CASRRQVNTEAFF. The CDR3 bases are TGTGCCAGCAGGAGACAGGTGAACACTGAAGCTTTCTTT.

The V and J genes are TRBV7-8 and TRBJ2-4; 10 nucleotides align to TRBD2. V lost 4 bases to trimming and J lost 8 bases; unmatched junction nucleotides: 14. The CDR3 is made up of 17 amino acids. Germline V gene lookup returns CDR1 SGHVS and CDR2 FQNEAQ. The CDR3 coding sequence is TGTGCCAGCAGCTCCAACCTCCGAACTAGCGGGGACCACATTCAGTACTTC. It encodes CASSSNLRTSGDHIQYF.

The chain couples TRBV7-2 to TRBJ1-6; 10 nucleotides match TRBD1. J was trimmed by 7 bases and V by 5 bases; bases with no gene match: 5. CDR1 and CDR2 (germline): SGHTA, FQGNSA. The CDR3 loop spans 15 amino acids. As DNA, the CDR3 is TGTGCCAGCAGCCAGGGACAGGGGTTGAATTCACCCCTCCACTTT. As protein: CASSQGQGLNSPLHF.

The V call is TRBV29-1, the J call TRBJ1-1; no clear D. Germline CDR1 is SQVTM and CDR2 is ANQGSEA. The germline V and J ends were trimmed by 4 bases and 1 base, with 7 bases remaining between them. The CDR3 is made up of 12 amino acids. CDR3 DNA sequence: TGCAGCGTTGCGGTTACGAACACTGAAGCTTTCTTT. Translation: CSVAVTNTEAFF.

The gene calls are TRBV5-1 and TRBJ2-7, with 8 bases identical to TRBD1. J gave up 3 bases and V 3 bases, and 8 bases lay outside the gene matches. The germline CDR1 and CDR2 sequences are SGHRS and YFSETQ. The CDR3 spans 15 residues. The CDR3 spells CASSSWTGLGYEQYF. The CDR3 bases are TGCGCCAGCAGCTCCTGGACAGGGCTCGGCTACGAGCAGTACTTC.

The V call is TRBV29-1, the J call TRBJ2-1; 12 bases line up with TRBD2. Germline V gene lookup returns CDR1 SQVTM and CDR2 ANQGSEA. The CDR3 length is 13 residues. Trimming cost V 7 bases and J 14 bases; bases outside gene matches: 12. The CDR3 DNA follows: TGCAGCGCCGTCCGACCTAGCGGGGGGGGTGAGTTCTTC. It is translated as CSAVRPSGGGEFF.

This clone was found a few times. The V gene is TRBV14, the J gene TRBJ1-2; D remains unclear. This CDR3 has 14 amino acids. Germline assignment: CDR1 SGHDN and CDR2 FVKESK. The V end was cut by 4 bases, the J end by 7 bases, with 16 bases between. CDR3 amino acids: CASSPLRGSIGYTF. The CDR3 region has the DNA TGTGCCAGCAGCCCCCTCCGGGGATCGATTGGCTACACCTTC.

This chain joins TRBV3-1 (or the pseudogene TRBV3-2) and TRBJ2-1; TRBD2 matches at 9 bases. Germline V gives CDR1 LGHDT, CDR2 YNNKEL (reference sequence). The CDR3 totals 14 residues. V lost 0 bases and J lost 12; bases outside the gene matches: 6. This CDR3 reads CASSQDGLAGTQFF. The DNA of the CDR3 is TGTGCCAGCAGCCAAGATGGGCTAGCGGGGACGCAGTTCTTC.

This clone showed up just a few times. CDR3 sequence: CASSLQGFDGYTF. As DNA, the CDR3 is TGTGCCAGCTCACTTCAGGGATTCGATGGCTACACCTTC. This rearrangement joins TRBV18 to TRBJ1-2; the D gene is possibly TRBD1 (5 bases). Germline loops: CDR1 KGHSH, CDR2 LQKENI. The ends were cut back, 4 bases at V and 6 bases at J, with 12 bases in the middle. The CDR3 loop spans 13 amino acids.

This clone was recorded only once. The junction departs from the called germline gene at one end, perhaps through a read error. The V call is TRBV2, the J call TRBJ2-5; 7 nucleotides match TRBD2. In germline, CDR1 is SNHLY, CDR2 FYNNEI. The CDR3 is 12 amino acids. The CDR3 DNA sequence: TGTGCCAGCAGTGAAGCGCTTCTAGCGGCAGACTTC. This sequence encodes CASSEALLAADF. Combining the CDR3 with reference TRBV2 and TRBJ2-5 gives the whole variable domain EPEVTQTPSHQVTQMGQEVILRCVPISNHLYFYWYRQILGQKVEFLVSFYNNEISEKSEIFDDQFSVERPDGSNFTLKIRSTKLEDSAMYFCASSEALLAADFGPGTRLLVL.

This clone has just a few counts. V gene TRBV10-1 combines with J gene TRBJ2-3; 15 bases are a match to TRBD2. Germline values: CDR1 WNHNN, CDR2 SYGVQD (reference sequence). The ends lost 8 bases at V and 4 bases at J; junction bases unmatched: 7. The CDR3 is 16 residues long. The CDR3 DNA reads TGCGCCAGCTCGGGACTAGCGGGGGGCCTCTCAGATACGCAGTATTTT. This encodes CASSGLAGGLSDTQYF.

This chain uses TRBV24-1 with TRBJ1-6, with 11 bases identical to TRBD1. Germline CDR1 KGHDR, CDR2 SFDVKD. The J segment lost 3 bases and the V segment lost 3 bases, leaving 3 bases of the junction unmatched. This CDR3 region has 17 residues. This CDR3 is CATSDPGTGGYNSPLHF. The CDR3 DNA is TGTGCCACCAGTGATCCCGGGACAGGGGGCTATAATTCACCCCTCCACTTT.

The chain joins TRBV7-8 to TRBJ2-2; 7 positions match TRBD2. Germline V gives CDR1 SGHVS, CDR2 FQNEAQ. V was pared by 4 bases and J by 7 bases, with 18 bases of the junction left unmatched. This CDR3 is built from 18 residues. CDR3 loop: CASSSRTHLAVAGGELFF. The CDR3 bases are TGTGCCAGCAGCTCTAGAACCCACCTAGCGGTCGCAGGCGGGGAGCTGTTTTTT.

The DNA of the CDR3 is TGTGCCAGCAGAAGACAGAACTATGGCTACACCTTC. Its protein is CASRRQNYGYTF. The chain is built from TRBV6-5 and TRBJ1-2; D is perhaps TRBD1 (5 bases). CDR1 is MNHEY, CDR2 SVGAGI, per germline. The CDR3 loop spans 12 amino acids. V was cut by 6 bases and J by 2 bases, with 7 bases left in between.

V usage is TRBV6-5 and J usage is TRBJ2-7; D may be TRBD1 (5 bases). The V end lost 5 bases, the J end lost 3 bases, and 8 bases lay between the germline ends. CDR3 length equals 12 residues. In germline, CDR1 is MNHEY, CDR2 SVGAGI. In DNA form, the CDR3 reads TGTGCCAGCAGTCGACAGAACTACGAGCAGTACTTC. Translating gives CASSRQNYEQYF.

CDR3 region: CASSLRLASSTDTQYF. CDR3 in DNA: TGTGCCAGCAGTCTTCGACTAGCGTCGAGCACAGATACGCAGTATTTT. J is TRBJ2-3 and V is TRBV2; 8 nucleotides line up with TRBD2. CDR3 length equals 16 residues. CDR1 and CDR2 from the germline V gene are SNHLY and FYNNEI. J was trimmed by 0 bases and V by 5 bases; bases with no gene match: 7.

The V and J genes are TRBV4-1 and TRBJ2-3; maybe TRBD2 (5 bases). This CDR3 is built from 17 residues. In germline, CDR1 is MGHRA, CDR2 YSYEKL. The V and J ends lost 0 bases and 1 base respectively, with 14 bases between them. CDR3: CASSQDSGKRGTDTQYF. The CDR3, as DNA: TGCGCCAGCAGCCAAGATTCGGGGAAAAGAGGCACAGATACGCAGTATTTT.